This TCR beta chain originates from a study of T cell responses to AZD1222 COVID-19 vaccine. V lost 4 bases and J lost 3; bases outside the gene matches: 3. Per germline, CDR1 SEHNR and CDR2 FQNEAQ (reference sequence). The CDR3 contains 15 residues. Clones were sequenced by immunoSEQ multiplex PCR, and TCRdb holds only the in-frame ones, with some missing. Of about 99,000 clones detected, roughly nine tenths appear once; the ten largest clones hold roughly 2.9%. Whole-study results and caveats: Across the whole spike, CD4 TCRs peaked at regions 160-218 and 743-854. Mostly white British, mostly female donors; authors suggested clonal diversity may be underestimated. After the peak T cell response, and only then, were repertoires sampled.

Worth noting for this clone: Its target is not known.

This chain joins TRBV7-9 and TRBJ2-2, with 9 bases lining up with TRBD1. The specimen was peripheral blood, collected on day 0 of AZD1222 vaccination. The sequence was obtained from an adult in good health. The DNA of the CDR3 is TGTGCCAGCAGCTACGACAGGGGGTACACCGGGGAGCTGTTTTTT. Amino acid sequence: CASSYDRGYTGELFF.